This TCR beta chain was recorded in a study of cytomegalovirus exposure and HLA in healthy donors. Overall study findings and caveats: Certain sequence variants were highly shared and formed a cluster, and this cluster was likely a sequencing artifact. In a later analysis, DRB1 alleles had the most associated TCRs; HLA-C alleles the fewest.

With regard to this clone: What it binds is not known.

Trimming pared 5 bases from V and 1 base from J, leaving 8 bases between. This CDR3 is built from 13 residues. Per germline, CDR1 ENHRY and CDR2 SYGVKD. PCR primers comprised 60 Vbeta and 13 Jbeta primers. The repertoire was sequenced with immunoSEQ multiplex PCR; TCRdb's copy has only in-frame clones and lacks some. The profile covers 120,000 to 150,000 clones, with under 80% appearing a single time and around 10% taken by the ten largest. This receptor was obtained from a woman between 50 and 59 years old in good health and CMV-seropositive. This chain links TRBV10-3 with TRBJ1-1; D call uncertain. The specimen sequenced was PBMCs. The CDR3 DNA reads as TGTGCCATCAGTCCTACGGGGAACACTGAAGCTTTCTTT. This translates into CAISPTGNTEAFF.